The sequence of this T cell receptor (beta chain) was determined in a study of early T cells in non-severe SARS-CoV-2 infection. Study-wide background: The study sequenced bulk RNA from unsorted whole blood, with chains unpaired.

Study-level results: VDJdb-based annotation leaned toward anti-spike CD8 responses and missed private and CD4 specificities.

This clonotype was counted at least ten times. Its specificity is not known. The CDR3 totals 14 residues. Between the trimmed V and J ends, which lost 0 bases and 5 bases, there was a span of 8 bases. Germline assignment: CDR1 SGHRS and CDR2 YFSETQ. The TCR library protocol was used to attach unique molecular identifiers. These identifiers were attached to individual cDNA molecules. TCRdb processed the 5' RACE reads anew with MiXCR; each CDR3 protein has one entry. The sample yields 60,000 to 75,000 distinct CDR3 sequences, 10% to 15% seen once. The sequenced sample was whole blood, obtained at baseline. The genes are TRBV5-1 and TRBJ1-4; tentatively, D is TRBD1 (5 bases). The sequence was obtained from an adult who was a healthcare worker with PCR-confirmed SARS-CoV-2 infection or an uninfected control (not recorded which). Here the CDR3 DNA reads TGCGCCAGCAGCTTGGGACAGCGCAATGAAAAACTGTTTTTT. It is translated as CASSLGQRNEKLFF.